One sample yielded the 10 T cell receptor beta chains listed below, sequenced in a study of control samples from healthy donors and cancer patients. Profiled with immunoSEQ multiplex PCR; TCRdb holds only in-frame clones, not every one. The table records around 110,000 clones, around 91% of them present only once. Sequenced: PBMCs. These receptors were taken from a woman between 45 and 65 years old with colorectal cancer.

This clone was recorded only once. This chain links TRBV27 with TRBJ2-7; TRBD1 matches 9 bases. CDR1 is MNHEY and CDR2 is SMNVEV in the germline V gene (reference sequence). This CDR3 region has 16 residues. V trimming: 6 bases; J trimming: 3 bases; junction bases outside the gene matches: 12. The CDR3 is CASSTLQGARFYEQYF. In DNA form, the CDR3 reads TGTGCCAGCAGCACTCTACAGGGGGCGAGGTTCTACGAGCAGTACTTC.

Written as DNA, the CDR3 is TGTGCCAGCAGTAGACCACAGGGACTGATCACTGAAGCTTTCTTT. Its translation: CASSRPQGLITEAFF. V usage is TRBV6-5 and J usage is TRBJ1-1, with D possibly matching TRBD1 (6 bases). Trimming left V 5 bases short and J 4 bases short, with 17 bases between. The germline CDR1 and CDR2 sequences are MNHEY and SVGAGI. This CDR3 comprises 15 residues.

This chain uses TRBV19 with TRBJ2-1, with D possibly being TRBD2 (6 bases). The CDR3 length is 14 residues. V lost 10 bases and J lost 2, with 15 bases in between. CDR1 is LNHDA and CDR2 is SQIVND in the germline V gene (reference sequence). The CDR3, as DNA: TGTGCCACCGGGGGATTATACGCCTACAATGAGCAGTTCTTC. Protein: CATGGLYAYNEQFF.

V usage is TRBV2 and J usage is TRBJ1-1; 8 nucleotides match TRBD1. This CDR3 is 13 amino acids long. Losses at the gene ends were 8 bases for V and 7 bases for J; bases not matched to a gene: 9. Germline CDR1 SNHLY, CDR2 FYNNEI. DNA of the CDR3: TGTGCCAGCTGGGACAGGCCGGAGGATGAAGCTTTCTTT. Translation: CASWDRPEDEAFF.

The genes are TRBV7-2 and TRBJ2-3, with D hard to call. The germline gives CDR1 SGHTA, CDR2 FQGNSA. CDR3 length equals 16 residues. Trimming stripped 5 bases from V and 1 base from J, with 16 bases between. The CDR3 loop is CASSTRGVSGTDTQYF. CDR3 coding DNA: TGTGCCAGCAGCACAAGAGGAGTATCTGGCACAGATACGCAGTATTTT. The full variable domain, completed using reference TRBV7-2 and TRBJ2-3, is GAGVSQSPSNKVTEKGKDVELRCDPISGHTALYWYRQSLGQGLEFLIYFQGNSAPDKSGLPSDRFSAERTGGSVSTLTIQRTQQEDSAVYLCASSTRGVSGTDTQYFGPGTRLTVL.

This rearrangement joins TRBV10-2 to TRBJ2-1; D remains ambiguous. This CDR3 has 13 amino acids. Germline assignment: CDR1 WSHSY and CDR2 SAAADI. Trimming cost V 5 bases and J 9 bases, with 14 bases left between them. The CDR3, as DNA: TGCGCCAGCAGTAACAGCCCGCCGCCTGAGCAGTTCTTC. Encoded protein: CASSNSPPPEQFF.

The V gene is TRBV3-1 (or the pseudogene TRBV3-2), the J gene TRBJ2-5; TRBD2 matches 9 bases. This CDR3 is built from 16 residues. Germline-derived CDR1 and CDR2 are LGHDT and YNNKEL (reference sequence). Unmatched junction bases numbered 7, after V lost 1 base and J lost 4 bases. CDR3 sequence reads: CASSQALPAGGETQYF. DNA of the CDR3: TGTGCCAGCAGCCAAGCCCTCCCAGCGGGGGGAGAGACCCAGTACTTC.

Here the CDR3 DNA reads TGCGCCAGCAGCCGAATAGGACCGACGAACACCGGGGAGCTGTTTTTT. Translation: CASSRIGPTNTGELFF. The V call is TRBV5-1, the J call TRBJ2-2; no reliable D call. Germline CDR1 reads SGHRS; CDR2 reads YFSETQ. CDR3 length equals 16 residues. V lost 4 bases and J 0 bases, leaving 13 bases between the germline ends.

As DNA, the CDR3 is TGCAGCGTTAAGGCGGGAGGGTCCACAGATACGCAGTATTTT. Protein: CSVKAGGSTDTQYF. The chain has TRBV29-1 and TRBJ2-3, with 9 nucleotides matching TRBD2. The germline V gene has CDR1 SQVTM and CDR2 ANQGSEA. This CDR3 has 14 residues. V was clipped by 5 bases and J by 2 bases; unmatched bases: 5.

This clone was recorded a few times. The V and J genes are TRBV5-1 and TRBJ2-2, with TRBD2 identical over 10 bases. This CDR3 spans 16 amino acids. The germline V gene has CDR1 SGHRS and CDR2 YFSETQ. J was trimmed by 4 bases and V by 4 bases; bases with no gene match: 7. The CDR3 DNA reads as TGCGCCAGCAGCGGCGGACTAGCGGAGGCCACCGGGGAGCTGTTTTTT. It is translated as CASSGGLAEATGELFF.